This TCR beta chain is drawn from a study of regulatory T cells in long-lasting Graves disease. Study results and limitations: TCR diversity was lower in persistent Graves' patients (versus newly diagnosed ones).

This clonotype was seen ten or more times. Its antigen is undetermined. Time point here: newly diagnosed GD, antithyroid drugs for less than 3 months. From PBMCs, RNA was extracted and then used to make the TCR library. Arm-PCR of CDR3 regions and iRepertoire HTBI primers were used to build TCR beta libraries. One entry per CDR3 protein, called by TCRdb with MiXCR from the multiplex PCR reads. The sample includes some 220,000 distinct CDR3 sequences, around 20% of them seen just once. The sample was also linked to a second study, of T cells in Graves' hyperthyroidism and ophthalmopathy.

The source is a woman in her thirties with Graves disease. The sample consisted of peripheral blood mononuclear cells (PBMCs), taken at new diagnosis, from a patient treated with antithyroid drugs.

The CDR3 reads CASSLSPNSGANVLTF. The CDR3 DNA follows: TGTGCCAGCAGCTTAAGTCCAAACTCTGGGGCCAACGTCCTGACTTTC. The chain uses TRBV11-2 and TRBJ2-6; D remains ambiguous. V lost 2 bases and J lost 0, with 8 bases in between. The germline V gene has CDR1 SGHAT and CDR2 FQNNGV. The CDR3 totals 16 residues.